The 24 T cell receptor beta chains in this list originate from one sample, sequenced in a study of blood T cell repertoires in COVID-19 (TCRdb year 2020). To prepare the library, the immunoSEQ multiplex PCR assay was applied. This is the immuneACCESS table as TCRdb keeps it, with only in-frame sequences that have V and J called. A part of the clones is gone; compared with another copy, unresolved V genes explain less than half, and the rest is unexplained. The sample table holds about 220,000 clones, of which around 84% were seen once. Together, the top ten hold roughly 5.3% of the sample. The sequenced sample was peripheral blood. These receptors all come from a woman aged 55-75 years who had recovered from COVID-19.

On this clone: One end of the junction does not line up with germline, which may come from a read error. The chain employs TRBV7-7 and TRBJ1-1; 10 bases align to TRBD1. The CDR3 loop spans 13 amino acids. CDR1 is SSHAT, CDR2 FNYEAQ, per germline (reference sequence). The CDR3 reads CASSPGTGAEAFF. As DNA, the CDR3 is TGTGCTAGCAGCCCAGGGACAGGGGCTGAAGCTTTCTTT.

This sequence joins TRBV19 and TRBJ2-7; no reliable D call. The CDR3 runs 14 residues. Germline V CDR1 and CDR2: LNHDA, SQIVND (reference sequence). The CDR3 here is CALGRGRTSYEQYF. CDR3 nucleotides: TGTGCGCTCGGCAGAGGCAGAACCAGCTACGAGCAGTACTTC. The whole variable domain, filled in from reference TRBV19 and TRBJ2-7, reads DGGITQSPKYLFRKEGQNVTLSCEQNLNHDAMYWYRQDPGQGLRLIYYSQIVNDFQKGDIAEGYSVSREKKESFPLTVTSAQKNPTAFYLCALGRGRTSYEQYFGPGTRLTVT.

In this sample, this clone turned up once. The CDR3 here is CSWGGSTDTQYF. For the CDR3, the DNA is TGCAGCTGGGGGGGGAGCACAGATACGCAGTATTTT. The chain combines TRBV29-1 with TRBJ2-3, with TRBD2 matching over 7 bases. Germline V gene lookup returns CDR1 SQVTM and CDR2 ANQGSEA. V dropped 8 bases and J dropped 0; count of bases not matched to a gene: 2. The CDR3 is 12 residues long.

This rearrangement joins TRBV3-1 (or the pseudogene TRBV3-2) to TRBJ2-7; 16 bases match TRBD2. The CDR3 is 15 amino acids. Germline values: CDR1 LGHDT, CDR2 YNNKEL (reference sequence). Unmatched junction bases numbered 5, after V lost 4 bases and J lost 8 bases. Here the CDR3 DNA reads TGTGCCAGCAGCCCGGAGGGACTAGCGGGGGGGCAGCAGTACTTC. It is translated as CASSPEGLAGGQQYF.

The gene calls are TRBV30 and TRBJ2-7; 7 bases fit TRBD1. The length of the CDR3 is 16 residues. After removal of 0 bases from V and 2 bases from J, the junction contained 10 bases not matched to a gene. Germline values: CDR1 GTSNPN, CDR2 SVGIG (reference sequence). Here the CDR3 DNA reads TGTGCCTGGAGTGTTTATCTTGGGACAGAGGCCTACGAGCAGTACTTC. Its protein product is CAWSVYLGTEAYEQYF.

The genes are TRBV12-5 and TRBJ1-1; D perhaps matches TRBD1 (5 bases). The V end lost 5 bases, the J end lost 1 base, and 11 bases lay between the germline ends. Germline-derived CDR1 and CDR2 are LGHNT and FRNRAP. CDR3 size: 14 residues. DNA for the CDR3: TGTGCTAGTGGTAGTCGAACAGGGAACACTGAAGCTTTCTTT. It translates to CASGSRTGNTEAFF.

V and J are TRBV5-4 and TRBJ1-4; 9 bases map to TRBD1. The CDR3 runs 17 residues. V lost 2 bases, J lost 7 bases, and 12 bases stayed unmatched. CDR1 SGHNT and CDR2 YYREEE come from the germline V gene (reference sequence). In DNA, the CDR3 is TGTGCCAGCAGCTTTACAGGGGGCGAGGGGAGTGGTGAAAAACTGTTTTTT. It encodes CASSFTGGEGSGEKLFF.

This clone has more than one count but fewer than ten. J is TRBJ2-1 and V is TRBV9; unclear D gene. The CDR3 is made up of 15 amino acids. Trimming shortened V by 1 base and J by 3 bases, and 11 bases separated the two germline ends. Germline values: CDR1 SGDLS, CDR2 YYNGEE. The DNA for the CDR3 is TGTGCCAGCAGCGTAACTACCGAGAGCTACAATGAGCAGTTCTTC. The encoded protein is CASSVTTESYNEQFF.

The rearrangement joins TRBV18 to TRBJ1-1; a possible D gene is TRBD1 (5 bases). This CDR3 has 15 residues. Germline CDR1 is KGHSH and CDR2 is LQKENI. The germline V and J ends were trimmed by 3 bases and 6 bases, with 17 bases remaining between them. The CDR3 spells CASSPRQNQDAEAFF. In DNA form, the CDR3 reads TGTGCCAGCTCACCCCGACAGAATCAGGACGCTGAAGCTTTCTTT.

This clone is a singleton in its sample. This chain joins TRBV29-1 and TRBJ2-2; D not resolved. The germline CDR1 and CDR2 sequences are SQVTM and ANQGSEA. This CDR3 is built from 13 residues. The V end lost 7 bases, the J end lost 1 base, and 10 bases lay between the germline ends. CDR3 protein: CSARGENTGELFF. CDR3 bases: TGCAGCGCCCGCGGAGAGAACACCGGGGAGCTGTTTTTT.

The chain carries TRBV12-5 and TRBJ2-3, with 10 positions matching TRBD2. The junction had 2 bases not matched to a gene; V was cut back by 1 base and J by 4 bases. CDR3 length: 15 amino acids. Germline lookup yields CDR1 LGHNT and CDR2 FRNRAP. CDR3 residues: CASGLGGTSADTQYF. The CDR3 nucleotides read TGTGCTAGTGGTTTGGGGGGGACTAGCGCAGATACGCAGTATTTT. The variable domain in full, completed from reference TRBV12-5 and TRBJ2-3, reads DARVTQTPRHKVTEMGQEVTMRCQPILGHNTVFWYRQTMMQGLELLAYFRNRAPLDDSGMPKDRFSAEMPDATLATLKIQPSEPRDSAVYFCASGLGGTSADTQYFGPGTRLTVL.

The V call is TRBV29-1, the J call TRBJ1-2; maybe TRBD1 (6 bases). The CDR3 loop spans 13 amino acids. V was cut by 4 bases and J by 6 bases, with 15 bases left in between. CDR1 is SQVTM, CDR2 ANQGSEA, per germline. The CDR3: CSVGPQTGDGYTF. DNA of the CDR3: TGCAGCGTTGGACCCCAGACAGGCGATGGCTACACCTTC.

Only a few counts were recorded for this clone. This rearrangement joins TRBV30 to TRBJ1-6; TRBD1 agrees at 7 bases. The germline gives CDR1 GTSNPN, CDR2 SVGIG (reference sequence). J was trimmed by 7 bases and V by 3 bases; bases with no gene match: 12. The CDR3 has 16 residues. The CDR3 DNA follows: TGTGCCTGGAGGGAACCCGACAGGGTGAGGAATTCACCCCTCCACTTT. Its protein is CAWREPDRVRNSPLHF.

The chain employs TRBV27 and TRBJ2-3; TRBD2 matches at 13 bases. CDR1 is MNHEY and CDR2 is SMNVEV in the germline V gene (reference sequence). Trimming at V came to 6 bases and at J to 4 bases, leaving 4 bases not matched to a gene. This CDR3 is 15 amino acids long. The DNA for the CDR3 is TGTGCCAGCAGGGGCGGGACTAGCGGGGCAGATACGCAGTATTTT. Protein: CASRGGTSGADTQYF.

J is TRBJ1-1 and V is TRBV7-9, with 9 bases fitting TRBD1. This CDR3 spans 16 amino acids. The germline V gene has CDR1 SEHNR and CDR2 FQNEAQ (reference sequence). The J segment lost 4 bases and the V segment lost 3 bases, leaving 9 bases of the junction unmatched. The CDR3 DNA reads TGTGCCAGCAGCTTGTTCGGACAGGGGATGGGCACTGAAGCTTTCTTT. Protein product: CASSLFGQGMGTEAFF. The full variable domain, in which reference TRBV7-9 and TRBJ1-1 provide the parts outside the CDR3, is DTGVSQNPRHKITKRGQNVTFRCDPISEHNRLYWYRQTLGQGPEFLTYFQNEAQLEKSRLLSDRFSAERPKGSFSTLEIQRTEQGDSAMYLCASSLFGQGMGTEAFFGQGTRLTVV.

The chain recombines TRBV7-3 with TRBJ2-7; D gene uncertain. Trimming pared 2 bases from V and 4 bases from J, leaving 15 bases between. From germline, CDR1 is SGHTA and CDR2 FQGTGA. The CDR3 has 15 residues. CDR3 in amino acids: CASSLRPNSLYEQYF. For the CDR3, the DNA is TGTGCCAGCAGCTTACGCCCAAACTCCTTATACGAGCAGTACTTC.

This chain connects TRBV28 to TRBJ2-7; D possibly corresponds to TRBD1 (6 bases). Germline CDR1 MDHEN, CDR2 SYDVKM. V lost 7 bases and J lost 3, with 16 bases in between. The CDR3 spans 14 residues. The CDR3 bases are TGTGCCAGCACCACCGGGATCAGGGGCTACGAGCAGTACTTC. Its translation: CASTTGIRGYEQYF.

The chain employs TRBV7-2 and TRBJ2-7; 9 bases map to TRBD1. The ends lost 5 bases at V and 4 bases at J; junction bases unmatched: 12. CDR3 length equals 16 residues. CDR1 SGHTA and CDR2 FQGNSA come from the germline V gene. The CDR3 protein is CASSTLDRGRGYEQYF. The CDR3 coding sequence is TGTGCCAGCAGCACTTTGGACAGGGGTAGAGGGTACGAGCAGTACTTC.

The chain couples TRBV12-3 or TRBV12-4 to TRBJ1-2; weak D call: TRBD1 (6 bases). Trimming shortened V by 6 bases and J by 5 bases, and 13 bases separated the two germline ends. This CDR3 is 13 amino acids long. CDR3 in DNA: TGTGCCAGCAGGTACAGGGACCTATATGGCTACACCTTC. Translation gives CASRYRDLYGYTF.

The chain uses TRBV4-1 and TRBJ1-6; D gene unclear. The V end lost 0 bases, the J end lost 6 bases, and 12 bases lay between the germline ends. The germline V gene encodes CDR1 MGHRA and CDR2 YSYEKL. This CDR3 is 16 amino acids long. CDR3 nucleotides: TGCGCCAGCAGCCAAGAAAACGATGGAGGTAATTCACCCCTCCACTTT. Its protein is CASSQENDGGNSPLHF.

This chain links TRBV4-3 with TRBJ1-2, with 7 bases aligning to TRBD1. J was trimmed by 3 bases and V by 0 bases; bases with no gene match: 1. CDR1 and CDR2 from the germline V gene are LGHNA and YSLEER. This CDR3 contains 14 residues. The CDR3 DNA reads as TGCGCCAGCAGCCAAGAGACAGGGTACTATGGCTACACCTTC. Its translation is CASSQETGYYGYTF.

The chain uses TRBV10-3 and TRBJ2-1, with 10 bases fitting TRBD2. After removal of 7 bases from V and 4 bases from J, the junction contained 7 bases not matched to a gene. This CDR3 has 15 residues. Germline V gene data show CDR1 as ENHRY and CDR2 as SYGVKD. CDR3 DNA sequence: TGTGCCATCAAGACTAGCGGGCTGGGATACAATGAGCAGTTCTTC. As protein: CAIKTSGLGYNEQFF.

The chain combines TRBV18 with TRBJ2-7; D possibly corresponds to TRBD2 (6 bases). There are 14 residues in the CDR3. The ends were cut back, 3 bases at V and 4 bases at J, with 13 bases in the middle. Germline lookup yields CDR1 KGHSH and CDR2 LQKENI. DNA for the CDR3: TGTGCCAGCTCACCCGGGACTCAAAAGTACGAGCAGTACTTC. Translated: CASSPGTQKYEQYF.

V gene TRBV4-1 combines with J gene TRBJ1-4; 10 bases align to TRBD1. V lost 5 bases to trimming and J lost 10 bases; unmatched junction nucleotides: 4. This CDR3 has 13 amino acids. Germline CDR1 reads MGHRA; CDR2 reads YSYEKL. The CDR3 loop is CASSVDRGGKLFF. CDR3 nucleotide sequence: TGCGCCAGCAGCGTGGACAGGGGGGGAAAACTGTTTTTT.